This T cell receptor beta chain was profiled in a study of cytomegalovirus exposure and HLA in healthy donors. General study findings and limits: Compared with the roughly 700-donor mean, an Asian-associated ancestry cluster reportedly had fewer N-insertions, according to a later analysis. Another analysis was done later, and it associated 15,000 to 20,000 TCR beta sequences with HLA alleles at 0.05 false discovery rate.

PCR amplification relied on 60 Vbeta primers (plus 13 Jbeta primers). The method was immunoSEQ multiplex PCR; TCRdb's version includes in-frame clones alone and lacks a portion of them. This sample has about 160,000 clones, with over 60% found just once. The CDR3 covers 11 residues. Trimming stripped 3 bases from V and 5 bases from J, with 2 bases between. Germline CDR1 MDHEN, CDR2 SYDVKM. As to this clone: Its antigen is not identified.

What was sequenced was PBMCs. The sequence was obtained from a woman aged 25 to 39 in good health and CMV-seronegative. V usage is TRBV28 and J usage is TRBJ1-5; D is uncertain. CDR3: CASSFDQPQHF. CDR3 coding DNA: TGTGCCAGCAGTTTCGATCAGCCCCAGCATTTT.